A single sample gave rise to the 17 T cell receptor beta chains below, sequenced in a study of identical twins (dated by TCRdb to 2016 to 2018). The protocol used for the library was 5' RACE. Sequencer: Illumina HiSeq 2000. The public reads were quality trimmed at Q25 with fastp and then assembled into clones with MiXCR by TCRdb, keeping productive beta chains. All rows with the same CDR3 protein become a single entry with the most common DNA and genes. The sample contains about 520,000 distinct CDR3 sequences, under 25% of them found a single time. The ten largest clones capture approximately 0.95% of the sample. This same sample was also part of a study on T cells expressing NK-cell markers.

Sequencing used CD4+ T cells sorted from blood. The receptors shown here come from a woman in her late teens or twenties in good health.

J is TRBJ1-6 and V is TRBV30, with D hard to call. CDR3 length equals 13 residues. CDR1 is GTSNPN, CDR2 SVGIG, per germline (reference sequence). The V gene lost 0 bases and the J gene lost 7 bases, with 7 bases spanning the gap. This CDR3 reads CAWSVKANSPLHF. The CDR3 DNA is TGTGCCTGGAGTGTAAAGGCGAATTCACCCCTCCACTTT.

This clonotype has more than one count but fewer than ten. The rearrangement uses TRBV12-3 or TRBV12-4 and TRBJ1-6; D gene ambiguous. With 8 bases removed from V and 9 bases from J, the gap between germline ends came to 17 bases. This CDR3 is 14 amino acids long. Here the CDR3 reads CASSRPEGTSPLHF. CDR3 bases: TGTGCCAGCTCCCGTCCGGAGGGAACTTCACCCCTCCACTTT.

The chain links TRBV7-2 to TRBJ2-7; D could derive from TRBD1 or TRBD2 (5 bases each). This CDR3 contains 17 residues. Germline V gene data show CDR1 as SGHTA and CDR2 as FQGNSA. V was shortened by 6 bases and J by 1 base, with 22 bases between the two germline ends. Here the CDR3 reads CASRPLPGQATSYEQYF. The CDR3 DNA follows: TGTGCCAGCAGACCTTTACCGGGGCAGGCCACATCCTACGAGCAGTACTTC.

This chain uses TRBV12-3 or TRBV12-4 with TRBJ1-1; no clear D. The CDR3 covers 12 residues. V lost 3 bases to trimming and J lost 4 bases, with 6 bases between them. CDR3 DNA: TGTGCCAGCAGTTTGATCTTCACTGAAGCTTTCTTT. Its translation is CASSLIFTEAFF.

This chain links TRBV20-1 with TRBJ2-1, with 7 positions matching TRBD2. CDR3 length equals 15 residues. CDR1 and CDR2 (germline): DFQATT, SNEGSKA (reference sequence). The ends lost 3 bases at V and 7 bases at J; junction bases unmatched: 12. The CDR3 is CSASEAQRGKNEQFF. The CDR3 region has the DNA TGCAGTGCTAGTGAGGCCCAGCGGGGCAAGAATGAGCAGTTCTTC.

A word on this clonotype: The junction departs from germline at one end; a sequencing error may be responsible. The chain is built from TRBV20-1 and TRBJ1-1; tentative D call: TRBD1 (6 bases). CDR3 size: 15 residues. Per the germline V gene, CDR1 is DFQATT and CDR2 is SNEGSKA (reference sequence). The CDR3 DNA is TGCAGTGCTAGAGAGGGGGCAGGGTGGAACGCTGAAGCTTTCTTT. Its protein product is CSAREGAGWNAEAFF.

The CDR3 here is CASSSDRSSYEQYF. In nucleotides, the CDR3 is TGTGCCAGCAGTTCGGACAGAAGCTCCTACGAGCAGTACTTC. V and J are TRBV6-5 and TRBJ2-7, with D possibly matching TRBD1 (6 bases). This CDR3 has 14 amino acids. Between the trimmed V and J ends, which lost 4 bases and 0 bases, there was a span of 10 bases. Germline lookup yields CDR1 MNHEY and CDR2 SVGAGI.

This clonotype showed up just a few times. This sequence joins TRBV12-3 or TRBV12-4 and TRBJ2-1; D is perhaps TRBD1 or TRBD2 (5 bases each). Trimming removed 9 bases at V and 4 bases at J, with 16 bases between. This CDR3 comprises 14 residues. CDR3 DNA: TGTGCCAGTTTATCCCGGGGCGATTACAATGAGCAGTTCTTC. Its translation: CASLSRGDYNEQFF.

This chain joins TRBV6-1 and TRBJ2-7; 8 nucleotides line up with TRBD2. The germline gives CDR1 MNHNS, CDR2 SASEGT. The CDR3 has 13 amino acids. Trimming cost V 10 bases and J 0 bases; bases outside gene matches: 5. The CDR3 spells CATQRESSYEQYF. The CDR3 coding sequence is TGTGCCACCCAGCGGGAGAGCTCCTACGAGCAGTACTTC.

Worth noting for this clonotype: Possible read error: a much larger clone is one base away. The gene calls are TRBV29-1 and TRBJ2-2; D is unresolved. V lost 2 bases and J 2 bases, leaving 6 bases between the germline ends. Germline V gives CDR1 SQVTM, CDR2 ANQGSEA. The CDR3 length is 13 residues. The CDR3 sequence: CSVEWHNTGELFF. The CDR3 DNA reads TGCAGCGTTGAATGGCATAACACCGGGGAGCTGTTTTTT.

This clonotype was seen more than once but under ten times. The chain has TRBV20-1 and TRBJ2-5; D possibly corresponds to TRBD2 (5 bases). The CDR3 is made up of 13 amino acids. Germline V gene data show CDR1 as DFQATT and CDR2 as SNEGSKA (reference sequence). Between the trimmed V and J ends, which lost 3 bases and 5 bases, there was a span of 13 bases. The CDR3 loop is CSASREYGETQYF. The CDR3 DNA sequence: TGCAGTGCTAGTAGGGAGTATGGGGAGACCCAGTACTTC.

V is TRBV29-1 and J is TRBJ2-7, with TRBD2 as a possible D gene (6 bases). Between the trimmed V and J ends, which lost 4 bases and 6 bases, there was a span of 16 bases. The germline V gene encodes CDR1 SQVTM and CDR2 ANQGSEA. The CDR3 runs 13 residues. CDR3 in amino acids: CSVGGKAGSEQYF. CDR3 coding DNA: TGCAGCGTTGGGGGGAAGGCGGGAAGCGAGCAGTACTTC.

This clonotype occurred many times. For the CDR3, the DNA is TGCGCCAGCAGCGAGGGGACGACTACCTACGAGCAGTACTTC. This encodes CASSEGTTTYEQYF. The chain is built from TRBV5-1 and TRBJ2-7, with D perhaps matching TRBD1 or TRBD2 (5 bases each). Trimming removed 4 bases from V and 2 bases from J, with 13 bases in between. In germline, CDR1 is SGHRS, CDR2 YFSETQ. The CDR3 consists of 14 residues.

The rearrangement joins TRBV2 to TRBJ1-1; D is unresolved. The CDR3 extends over 13 amino acids. CDR1 is SNHLY, CDR2 FYNNEI, per germline. Trimming stripped 6 bases from V and 4 bases from J, with 12 bases between. The CDR3: CASSPEASTEAFF. In DNA, the CDR3 is TGTGCCAGCAGCCCCGAGGCAAGCACTGAAGCTTTCTTT.

This clonotype was seen a handful of times. The J gene is TRBJ1-3, the V gene TRBV12-3 or TRBV12-4; D ambiguous. Trimming pared 11 bases from V and 0 bases from J, leaving 11 bases between. The CDR3 has 13 residues. The CDR3 DNA is TGTGCCGGGAGGAGGGACTCTGGAAACACCATATATTTT. It specifies CAGRRDSGNTIYF.

This chain joins TRBV20-1 and TRBJ2-3; D unclear. This CDR3 is built from 13 residues. Germline V gene sequence: CDR1 DFQATT, CDR2 SNEGSKA (reference sequence). V lost 3 bases and J lost 1, with 8 bases in between. The CDR3 DNA reads TGCAGTGCTAGGCTAGAGGGCACAGATACGCAGTATTTT. Its protein is CSARLEGTDTQYF.

This clonotype occurred a few times. The rearrangement links TRBV10-3 to TRBJ1-4, with D perhaps TRBD1 (6 bases). The germline V gene encodes CDR1 ENHRY and CDR2 SYGVKD. The CDR3 totals 15 residues. V shed 3 bases and J shed 7 bases, with 15 bases lying between them. The CDR3 reads CAISESQTGSEKLFF. Written as DNA, the CDR3 is TGTGCCATCAGTGAATCCCAAACAGGGAGTGAAAAACTGTTTTTT.